The sample holds one count of the clone carrying this T cell receptor (beta chain). This sample is part of a study of blood T cell repertoires in COVID-19. The table came from immunoSEQ multiplex PCR; TCRdb's copy has only in-frame clones and leaves some out. The table records roughly 230,000 clones, 85% to 90% of them present only once. The CDR3 covers 14 residues. Germline assignment: CDR1 MNHEY and CDR2 SMNVEV (reference sequence). Trimming shortened V by 2 bases and J by 2 bases, and 9 bases separated the two germline ends. The V gene is TRBV27, the J gene TRBJ1-2, with D hard to call. Material: peripheral blood. The sequence derives from a woman aged 40 to 55 who had recovered from COVID-19. CDR3 in amino acids: CASSLNRVNYGYTF. The CDR3 DNA follows: TGTGCCAGCAGTTTAAACAGAGTAAACTATGGCTACACCTTC.